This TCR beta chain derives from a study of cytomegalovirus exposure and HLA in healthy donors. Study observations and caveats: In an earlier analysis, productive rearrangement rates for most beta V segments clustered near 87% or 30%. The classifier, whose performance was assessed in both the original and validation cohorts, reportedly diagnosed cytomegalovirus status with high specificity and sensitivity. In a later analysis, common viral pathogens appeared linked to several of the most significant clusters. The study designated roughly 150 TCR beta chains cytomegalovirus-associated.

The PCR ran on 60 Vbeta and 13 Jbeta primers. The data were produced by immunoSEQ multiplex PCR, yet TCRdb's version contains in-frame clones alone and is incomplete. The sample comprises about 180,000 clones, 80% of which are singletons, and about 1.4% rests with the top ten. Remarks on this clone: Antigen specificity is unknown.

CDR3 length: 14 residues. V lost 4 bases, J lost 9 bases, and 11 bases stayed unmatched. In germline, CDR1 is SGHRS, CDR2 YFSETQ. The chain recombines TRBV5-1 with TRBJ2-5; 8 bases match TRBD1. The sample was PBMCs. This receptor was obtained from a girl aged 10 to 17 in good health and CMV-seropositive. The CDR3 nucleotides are TGCGCCAGCAGCCCAGGACAGGGTAATGGAGCCCAGTACTTC. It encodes CASSPGQGNGAQYF.